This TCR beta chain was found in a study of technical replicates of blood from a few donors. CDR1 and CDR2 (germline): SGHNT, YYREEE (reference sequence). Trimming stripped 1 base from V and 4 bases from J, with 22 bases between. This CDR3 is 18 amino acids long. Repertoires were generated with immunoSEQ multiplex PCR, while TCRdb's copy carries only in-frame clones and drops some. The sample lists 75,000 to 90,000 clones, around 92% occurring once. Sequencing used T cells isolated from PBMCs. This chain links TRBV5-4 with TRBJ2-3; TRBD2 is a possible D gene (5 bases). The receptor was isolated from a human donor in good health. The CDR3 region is CASSLSRGATKLADTQYF. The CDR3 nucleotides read TGTGCCAGCAGCTTGTCTCGGGGAGCCACCAAACTCGCAGATACGCAGTATTTT. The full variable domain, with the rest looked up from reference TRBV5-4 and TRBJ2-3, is ETGVTQSPTHLIKTRGQQVTLRCSSQSGHNTVSWYQQALGQGPQFIFQYYREEENGRGNFPPRFSGLQFPNYSSELNVNALELDDSALYLCASSLSRGATKLADTQYFGPGTRLTVL.